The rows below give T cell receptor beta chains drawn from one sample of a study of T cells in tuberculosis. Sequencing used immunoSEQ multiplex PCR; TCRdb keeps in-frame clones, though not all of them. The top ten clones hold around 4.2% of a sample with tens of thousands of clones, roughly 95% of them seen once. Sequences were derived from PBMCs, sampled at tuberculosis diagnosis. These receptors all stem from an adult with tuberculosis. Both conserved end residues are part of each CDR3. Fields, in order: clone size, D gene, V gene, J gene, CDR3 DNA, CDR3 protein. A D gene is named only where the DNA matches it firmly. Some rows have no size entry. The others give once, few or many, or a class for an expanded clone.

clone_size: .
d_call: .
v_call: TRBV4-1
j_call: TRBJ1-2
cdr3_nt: TGCGCCAGCAGGGATACTGGCCACAGTGTATATGGCTACACCTTC
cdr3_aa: CASRDTGHSVYGYTF

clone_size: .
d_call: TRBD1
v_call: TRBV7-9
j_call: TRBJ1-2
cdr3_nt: TGTGCCAGCAGCCCCCCCAGGGACAGGGACTATGGCTACACCTTC
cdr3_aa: CASSPPRDRDYGYTF

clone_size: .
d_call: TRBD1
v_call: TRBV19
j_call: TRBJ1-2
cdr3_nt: TGTGCCAGTAGATGGACAGGGTCAATTGGCTACACCTTC
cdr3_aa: CASRWTGSIGYTF

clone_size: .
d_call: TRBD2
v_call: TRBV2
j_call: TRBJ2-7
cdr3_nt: TGTGCCAGCAGTGAAAATGGACTAGCGGGGGACGAGCAGTACTTC
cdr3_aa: CASSENGLAGDEQYF

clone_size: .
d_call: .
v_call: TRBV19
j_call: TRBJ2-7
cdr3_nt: TGTGCCAGTAGTATGAGCAGGTTGGGTGAGCAGTACTTC
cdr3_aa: CASSMSRLGEQYF

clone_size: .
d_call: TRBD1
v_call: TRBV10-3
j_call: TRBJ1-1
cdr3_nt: TGTGCCATTCGGCCGGGACAGGGAATAACTGAAGCTTTCTTT
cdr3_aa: CAIRPGQGITEAFF

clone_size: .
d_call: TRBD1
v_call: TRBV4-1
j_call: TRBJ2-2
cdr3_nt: TGCGCCAGCAGCCAAGTAATCGCACAGGGGATCACCGGGGAGCTGTTTTTT
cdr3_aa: CASSQVIAQGITGELFF

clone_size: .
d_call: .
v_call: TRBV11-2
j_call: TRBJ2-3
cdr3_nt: TGTGCCAGCAGCTTAGATAGGAGGGGTCGGCAGTATTTT
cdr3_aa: CASSLDRRGRQYF

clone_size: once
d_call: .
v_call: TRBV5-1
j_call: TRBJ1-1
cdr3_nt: TGCGCCAGCAGCCTAAGGACAGTGAACACTGAAGCTTTCTTT
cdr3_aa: CASSLRTVNTEAFF

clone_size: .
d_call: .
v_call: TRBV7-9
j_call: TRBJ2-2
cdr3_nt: TGTGCCAGCAGCTTAGACGGGGTAAAAACCGGGGAGCTGTTTTTT
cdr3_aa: CASSLDGVKTGELFF

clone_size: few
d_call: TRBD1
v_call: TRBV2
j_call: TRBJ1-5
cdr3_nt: TGTGCCAGCAGTATGGAGACAGGGGGTCAGCCCCAGCATTTT
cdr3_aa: CASSMETGGQPQHF

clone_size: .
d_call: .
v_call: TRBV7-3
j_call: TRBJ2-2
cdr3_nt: TGTGCCAGCAGCTTAACCTCCGGGGAGCTGTTTTTT
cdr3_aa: CASSLTSGELFF

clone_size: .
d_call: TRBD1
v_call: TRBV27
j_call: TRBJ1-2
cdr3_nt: TGTGCCAGCAGTGCTTCCGGGACAGGGCTGCTCTATGGCTACACCTTC
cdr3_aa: CASSASGTGLLYGYTF

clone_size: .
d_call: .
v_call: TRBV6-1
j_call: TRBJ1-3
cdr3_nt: TGTGCCAGCAGCGAACAAATCTCTGGAAACACCATATATTTT
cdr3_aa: CASSEQISGNTIYF

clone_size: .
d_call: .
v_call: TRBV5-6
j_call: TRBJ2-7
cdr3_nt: TGTGCCAGCAGCTTGCCGTTTCGGGCGTCGGGAACCTACGAGCAGTACTTC
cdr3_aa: CASSLPFRASGTYEQYF

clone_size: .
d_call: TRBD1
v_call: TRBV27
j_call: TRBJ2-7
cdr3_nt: TGTGCCAGCAGACGGACAGGCTCCTACGAGCAGTACTTC
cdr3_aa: CASRRTGSYEQYF

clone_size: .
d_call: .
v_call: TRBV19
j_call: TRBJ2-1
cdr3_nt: TGTGCCAGTAGCCTTAGGGGGGGAAGCTCCTACAATGAGCAGTTCTTC
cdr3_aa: CASSLRGGSSYNEQFF

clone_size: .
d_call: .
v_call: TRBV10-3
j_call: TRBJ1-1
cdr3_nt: TGTGCCATCAGGGCGACAGGGAACACTGAAGCTTTCTTT
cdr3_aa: CAIRATGNTEAFF

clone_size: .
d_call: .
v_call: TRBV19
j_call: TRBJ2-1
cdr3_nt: TGTGCCAGTTTTTCAGGGTTGGGCCGATTTGGTGAGCAGTTCTTC
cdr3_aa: CASFSGLGRFGEQFF

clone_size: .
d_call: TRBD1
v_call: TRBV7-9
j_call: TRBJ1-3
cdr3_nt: TGTGCCAGCAGCACCCGGGACAGGCACTCTGGAAACACCATATATTTT
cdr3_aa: CASSTRDRHSGNTIYF

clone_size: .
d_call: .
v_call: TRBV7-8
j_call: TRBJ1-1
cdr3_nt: TGTGCCAGCAGCTTAGGAGGTCCCCGGGGGGACACTGAAGCTTTCTTT
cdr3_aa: CASSLGGPRGDTEAFF

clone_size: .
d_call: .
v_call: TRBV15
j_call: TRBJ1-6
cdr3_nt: TGTGCCACCAGTGAGGCGGGACGGAATTCACCCCTCCACTTT
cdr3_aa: CATSEAGRNSPLHF

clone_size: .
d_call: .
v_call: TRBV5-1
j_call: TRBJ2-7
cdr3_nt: TGCGCCAGCAGCCGATGGACAGCTTCCTACGAGCAGTACTTC
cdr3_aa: CASSRWTASYEQYF

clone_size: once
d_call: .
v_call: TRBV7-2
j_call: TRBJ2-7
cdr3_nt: TGTGCCAGCAGCTTTCAGCGGTCCTACGAGCAGTACTTC
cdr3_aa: CASSFQRSYEQYF

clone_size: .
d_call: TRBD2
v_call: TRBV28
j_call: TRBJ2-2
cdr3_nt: TGTGCCAGCAGAACGGGGGGGCTTACCTCCGGGGAGCTGTTTTTT
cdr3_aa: CASRTGGLTSGELFF

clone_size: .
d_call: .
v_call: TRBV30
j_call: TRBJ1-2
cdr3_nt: TGTGCTGGAATGAGGGAGGGACGACGTCTTGGCTACACCTTC
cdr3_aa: CAGMREGRRLGYTF

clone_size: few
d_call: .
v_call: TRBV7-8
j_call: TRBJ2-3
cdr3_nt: TGTGCCAGCAGCCCCCGTGCAGATACGCAGTATTTT
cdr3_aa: CASSPRADTQYF

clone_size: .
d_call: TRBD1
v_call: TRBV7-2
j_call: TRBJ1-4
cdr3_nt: TGTGCCAGCAGCCGAACAGGGGGGAATGAAAAACTGTTTTTT
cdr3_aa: CASSRTGGNEKLFF

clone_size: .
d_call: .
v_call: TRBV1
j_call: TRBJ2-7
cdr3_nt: TGCACCAGCTCATCTGGACAGGGGGCGAGAAACTACGAGCAGTACTTC
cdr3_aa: CTSSSGQGARNYEQYF

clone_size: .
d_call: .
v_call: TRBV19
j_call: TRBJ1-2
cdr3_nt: TGTGCCAGTAGTGTACAGGGTAATGGGGCTAACTATGGCTACACCTTC
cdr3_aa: CASSVQGNGANYGYTF

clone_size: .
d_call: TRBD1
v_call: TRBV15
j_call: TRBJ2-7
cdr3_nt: TGTGCCACCGGGACAGGGGGCCTCTCCTACGAGCAGTACTTC
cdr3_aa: CATGTGGLSYEQYF

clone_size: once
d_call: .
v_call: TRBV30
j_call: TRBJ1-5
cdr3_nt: TGTGCCTGGAGTGCGGTGGGCAGGAATCAGCCCCAGCATTTT
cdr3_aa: CAWSAVGRNQPQHF

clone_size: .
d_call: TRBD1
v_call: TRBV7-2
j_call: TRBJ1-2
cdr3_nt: TGTGCCAGCAGCTCGACAGGGGGCAACTATGGCTACACCTTC
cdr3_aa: CASSSTGGNYGYTF

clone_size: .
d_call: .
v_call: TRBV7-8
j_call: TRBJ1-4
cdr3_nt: TGTGCCAGCAGCTACAGGGAAACTAATGAAAAACTGTTTTTT
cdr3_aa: CASSYRETNEKLFF

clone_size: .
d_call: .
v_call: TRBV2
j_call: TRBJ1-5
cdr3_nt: TGTGCCAGCAGCAATCGACAGGCCAGCAATCAGCCCCAGCATTTT
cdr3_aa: CASSNRQASNQPQHF

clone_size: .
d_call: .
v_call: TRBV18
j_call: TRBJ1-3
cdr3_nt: TGTGCCAGCTCACCACCGAGTAGGCAGGCCATCTCTGGAAACACCATATATTTT
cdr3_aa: CASSPPSRQAISGNTIYF

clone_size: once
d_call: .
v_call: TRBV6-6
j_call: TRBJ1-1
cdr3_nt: TGTGCCAGCAGTATCCGACAGGACACTGAAGCTTTCTTT
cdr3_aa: CASSIRQDTEAFF

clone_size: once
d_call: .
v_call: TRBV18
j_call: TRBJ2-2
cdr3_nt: TGTGCCAGCTCACCTGTTTCTGATATCGGGGTGAACACCGGGGAGCTGTTTTTT
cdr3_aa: CASSPVSDIGVNTGELFF

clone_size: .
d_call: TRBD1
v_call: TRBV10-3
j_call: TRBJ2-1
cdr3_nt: TGTGCCATCAGCTCCGGGACAGGGGTTGAGCAGTTCTTC
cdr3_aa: CAISSGTGVEQFF

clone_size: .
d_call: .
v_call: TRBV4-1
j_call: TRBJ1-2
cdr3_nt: TGCGCCAGCAGCCAAAAAGACAGTCTCTATGGCTACACCTTC
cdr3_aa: CASSQKDSLYGYTF

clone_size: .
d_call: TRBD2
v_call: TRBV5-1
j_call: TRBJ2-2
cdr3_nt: TGCGCCAGCAGCTTGGGGCTAGCGGACACCGGGGAGCTGTTTTTT
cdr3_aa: CASSLGLADTGELFF

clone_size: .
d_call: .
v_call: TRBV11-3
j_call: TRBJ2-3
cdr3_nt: TGTGCCAGCGAGGGGGGGAGCACAGATACGCAGTATTTT
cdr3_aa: CASEGGSTDTQYF